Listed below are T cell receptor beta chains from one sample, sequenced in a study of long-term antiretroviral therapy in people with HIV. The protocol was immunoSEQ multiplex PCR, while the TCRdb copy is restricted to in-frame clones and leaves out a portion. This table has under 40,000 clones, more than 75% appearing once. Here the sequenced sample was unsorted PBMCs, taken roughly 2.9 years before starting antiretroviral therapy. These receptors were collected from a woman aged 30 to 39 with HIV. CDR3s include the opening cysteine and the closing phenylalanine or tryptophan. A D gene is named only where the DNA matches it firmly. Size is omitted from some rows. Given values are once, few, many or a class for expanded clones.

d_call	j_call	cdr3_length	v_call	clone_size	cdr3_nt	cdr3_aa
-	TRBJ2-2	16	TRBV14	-	TGTGCCAGCAGCCAAGTGCGGCCGATGAACACCGGGGAGCTGTTTTTT	CASSQVRPMNTGELFF
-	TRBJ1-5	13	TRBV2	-	TGTGCCAGCAGTGGCCAGGAGGATCAGCCCCAGCATTTT	CASSGQEDQPQHF
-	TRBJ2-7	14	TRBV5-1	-	TGCGCCAGCAGCTTTACGGCAGGGGTCCCCGAGCAGTACTTC	CASSFTAGVPEQYF
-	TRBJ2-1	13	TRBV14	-	TGTGCCAGCAGCCAATATGCAGGGTCGGGGCAGTTCTTC	CASSQYAGSGQFF
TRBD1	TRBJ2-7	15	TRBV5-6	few	TGTGCCAGCAGCGTTGACAGGGTAAGCTCCTACGAGCAGTACTTC	CASSVDRVSSYEQYF
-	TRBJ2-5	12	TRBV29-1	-	TGCAGCGTTGAGGTCGGGAAAGAGACCCAGTACTTC	CSVEVGKETQYF
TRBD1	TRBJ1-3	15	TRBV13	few	TGTGCCAGCAGCTCCCTCGGGACAGGAAAAAACACCATATATTTT	CASSSLGTGKNTIYF
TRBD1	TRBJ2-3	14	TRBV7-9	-	TGTGCCAGCAGCACGGGACAGGGTAGCGATACGCAGTATTTT	CASSTGQGSDTQYF
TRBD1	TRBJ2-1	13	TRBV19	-	TGTGCCAGTAGGGGGCAGGGGGTCAATGAGCAGTTCTTC	CASRGQGVNEQFF
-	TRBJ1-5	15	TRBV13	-	TGTGCCAGCAGCTCCCTTGCAGAGGGCAATCAGCCCCAGCATTTT	CASSSLAEGNQPQHF
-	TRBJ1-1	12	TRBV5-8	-	TGTGCCAGCATCCACAGGGTTGCTGAAGCTTTCTTT	CASIHRVAEAFF
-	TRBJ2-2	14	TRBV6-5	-	TGTGCCAGCACAAGACAGGCCTCAGGCGGGGAGCTGTTTTTT	CASTRQASGGELFF
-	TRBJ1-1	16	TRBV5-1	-	TGCGCCAGCAGTCCTGTAACCGGGACACCGAACACTGAAGCTTTCTTT	CASSPVTGTPNTEAFF
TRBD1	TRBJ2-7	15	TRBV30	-	TGTGCCTGGAGGTCCACGACAGGGGGTTCTTACGAGCAGTACTTC	CAWRSTTGGSYEQYF
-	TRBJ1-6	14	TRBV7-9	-	TGTGCCAGCAGCTTACGGCCCCCCAATTCACCCCTCCACTTT	CASSLRPPNSPLHF
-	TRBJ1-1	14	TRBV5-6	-	TGTGCCAGCAGCTTGGAGAGGGAGAACACTGAAGCTTTCTTT	CASSLERENTEAFF
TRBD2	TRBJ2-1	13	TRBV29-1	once	TGCAGCGTTTCTAGCGGGACCTACAATGAGCAGTTCTTC	CSVSSGTYNEQFF
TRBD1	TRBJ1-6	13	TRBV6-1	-	TGTGCCAGCATGACAGGGTCATATTCACCCCCCCACTTT	CASMTGSYSPPHF
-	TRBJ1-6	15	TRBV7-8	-	TGTGCCAGCAGTTATACGGGACCGAATAATTCACCCCTCCACTTT	CASSYTGPNNSPLHF
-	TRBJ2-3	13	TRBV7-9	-	TGTGCCAGCAGCTTATCAGGGGCAGATACGCAGTATTTT	CASSLSGADTQYF
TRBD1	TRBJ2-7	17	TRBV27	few	TGTGCCAGCAGTCCACGGACAGGGGGTCTTTCGGTCTACGAGCAGTACTTC	CASSPRTGGLSVYEQYF
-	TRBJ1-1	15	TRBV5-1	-	TGCGCCAGCAGCTTGGTCGGGCAGGGATACACTGAAGCTTTCTTT	CASSLVGQGYTEAFF
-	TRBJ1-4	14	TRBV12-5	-	TGTGCTAGTGCAAAGGGTGCAACTAATGAAAAACTGTTTTTT	CASAKGATNEKLFF
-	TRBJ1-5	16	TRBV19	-	TGTGCCAGTGCCCCCAGCCAGACGGGACCAGATCAGCCCCAGCATTTT	CASAPSQTGPDQPQHF
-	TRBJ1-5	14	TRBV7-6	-	TGTGCCAGCAGCCGGACAGATAGCAATCAGCCCCAGCATTTT	CASSRTDSNQPQHF
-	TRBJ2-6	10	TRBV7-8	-	TGTGCCAGCAGGGCCAACGTCCTGACTTTC	CASRANVLTF
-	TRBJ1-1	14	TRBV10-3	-	TGTGCCATCACTCCCCTAGAGCGGAACACTGAAGCTTTCTTT	CAITPLERNTEAFF
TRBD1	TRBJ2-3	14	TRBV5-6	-	TGTGCCAGCAGGGCAGGGGGCCGCACAGATACGCAGTATTTT	CASRAGGRTDTQYF
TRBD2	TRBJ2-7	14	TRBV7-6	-	TGTGCCAGCAGCTTCGGGACTAGCGTAAACGAGCAGTACTTC	CASSFGTSVNEQYF
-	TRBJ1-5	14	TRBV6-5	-	TGTGCCAGCAGTAGGGGGTCTAGCAATCAGCCCCAGCATTTT	CASSRGSSNQPQHF
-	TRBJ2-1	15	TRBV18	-	TGTGCCAGCTCACCCGAACCGGCGGACTACAATGAGCAGTTCTTC	CASSPEPADYNEQFF
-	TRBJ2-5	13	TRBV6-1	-	TGTGCCAGCAAGAGGGGATTACAAGAGACCCAGTACTTC	CASKRGLQETQYF
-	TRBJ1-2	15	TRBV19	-	TGTGCCAGTACTACCAACAGAGGGGACTTCTATGGCTACACCTTC	CASTTNRGDFYGYTF
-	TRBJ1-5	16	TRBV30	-	TGTGCCTGGAGTCCGTCAGGGAAAGTGTACAATCAGCCCCAGCATTTT	CAWSPSGKVYNQPQHF
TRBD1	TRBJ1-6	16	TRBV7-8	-	TGTGCCAGCAGCCTTGGACAGGCGATAATTAATTCACCCCTCCACTTT	CASSLGQAIINSPLHF
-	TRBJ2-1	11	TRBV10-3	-	TGTGCCGTGCAGGGTTACAATGAGCAGTTCTTC	CAVQGYNEQFF
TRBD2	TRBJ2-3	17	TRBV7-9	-	TGTGCCAGCAGCCCGGGACTAGCCTTACCTAGCACAGATACGCAGTATTTT	CASSPGLALPSTDTQYF
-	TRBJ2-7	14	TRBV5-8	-	TGTGCCAGCAGCTCGCGTATCGTGATGTACGAGCAGTACTTC	CASSSRIVMYEQYF
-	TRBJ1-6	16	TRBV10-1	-	TGCGCCAGCAGTGACCTATCAGGGGAGTGGGATTCACCCCTCCACTTT	CASSDLSGEWDSPLHF
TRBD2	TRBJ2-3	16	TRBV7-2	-	TGTGCCAGCAGCAGCAGCGGGGGGACTAGCACAGATACGCAGTATTTT	CASSSSGGTSTDTQYF
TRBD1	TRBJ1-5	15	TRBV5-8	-	TGTGCCAGCAGTAGGACCCAGGGGGTCAATCAGCCCCAGCATTTT	CASSRTQGVNQPQHF
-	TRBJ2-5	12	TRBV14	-	TGTGCCAGCAGCCAAGAAAGAAAGACCCAGTACTTC	CASSQERKTQYF
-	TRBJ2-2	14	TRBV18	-	TGTGCCAGCTCACCACCGAGAAGGGGTTGGGAGCTGTTTTTT	CASSPPRRGWELFF
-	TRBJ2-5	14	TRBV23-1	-	TGCGCCAGCAGTCTCCGAGGGTTCCAAGAGACCCAGTACTTC	CASSLRGFQETQYF
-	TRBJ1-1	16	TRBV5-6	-	TGTGCCAGCAGCTTGGAGGCAGGGCGGGTGAACACTGAAGCTTTCTTT	CASSLEAGRVNTEAFF
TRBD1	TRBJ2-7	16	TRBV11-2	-	TGTGCCAGCAGCTTAGATCTGGGACAGGACTTATACGAGCAGTACTTC	CASSLDLGQDLYEQYF
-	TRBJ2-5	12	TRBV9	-	TGTGCCAGCAGCGTAGCTTTGGGTCTCCAGTACTTC	CASSVALGLQYF
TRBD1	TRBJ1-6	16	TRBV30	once	TGTGCCTGGACCCCACAGGGGAGCTCCTATAATTCACCCCTCCACTTT	CAWTPQGSSYNSPLHF
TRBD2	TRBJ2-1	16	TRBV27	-	TGTGCCAGCAGTTCCCTTAGCGGGGGGGAATACAATGAGCAGTTCTTC	CASSSLSGGEYNEQFF
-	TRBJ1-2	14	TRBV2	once	TGTGCCGGCCAAACAAGGATGGAGGACAGCAACTACACCTTC	CAGQTRMEDSNYTF
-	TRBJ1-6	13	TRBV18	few	TGTGCCAGCTCACCAAAGGACAATTCACCCCTCCACTTT	CASSPKDNSPLHF
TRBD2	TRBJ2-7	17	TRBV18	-	TGTGCCAGCTCACCACCCGGACTAGCGGGGAGCTCCTACGAGCAGTACTTC	CASSPPGLAGSSYEQYF
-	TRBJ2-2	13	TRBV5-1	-	TGCGCCAGCCATATCTCCTTGGCCGGGGAGCTGTTTTTT	CASHISLAGELFF
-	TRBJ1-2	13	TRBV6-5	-	TGTGCCAGCAGTACCGACATCGGCTATGGCTACACCTTC	CASSTDIGYGYTF